The clone carrying this TCR beta chain was detected only a few times. The antigen remains unidentified. Using immunoSEQ multiplex PCR, the repertoire was profiled, and TCRdb retains in-frame clones only, with some absent. The table records 2 million to 2.5 million clones, under 95% of them present only once. The sample is drawn from a study of shared clonotypes between healthy human individuals. Background on the study: Per donor, three plates held CD4 naive cells, three held CD4 memory, two held CD8 naive and one held CD8 memory. Regarding the study as a whole: Rarefaction analysis demonstrated incomplete sorted-subset sequencing notwithstanding large depth. Some naive CD4 clonotypes, around 4.7%, turned up in common across four donors. Generation of non-shared clonotypes was less probable than generation of clonotypes shared by all four donors.

CDR1 is MNHNS, CDR2 SASEGT, per germline. This CDR3 has 15 residues. Between the trimmed V and J ends, which lost 11 bases and 3 bases, there was a span of 20 bases. The sequencing sample was made of naive CD4+ T cells from PBMCs. The subset here: CD45RA+ positively selected. This TCR derives from a man in his late teens or twenties in good health. Some clones in this sample may be carry-over from other donors' samples. V and J are TRBV6-1 and TRBJ1-5; TRBD1 might be the D (5 bases). CDR3: CAVRPGHRNNQPQHF. In nucleotides, the CDR3 is TGTGCCGTACGTCCCGGACACAGAAACAATCAGCCCCAGCATTTT.